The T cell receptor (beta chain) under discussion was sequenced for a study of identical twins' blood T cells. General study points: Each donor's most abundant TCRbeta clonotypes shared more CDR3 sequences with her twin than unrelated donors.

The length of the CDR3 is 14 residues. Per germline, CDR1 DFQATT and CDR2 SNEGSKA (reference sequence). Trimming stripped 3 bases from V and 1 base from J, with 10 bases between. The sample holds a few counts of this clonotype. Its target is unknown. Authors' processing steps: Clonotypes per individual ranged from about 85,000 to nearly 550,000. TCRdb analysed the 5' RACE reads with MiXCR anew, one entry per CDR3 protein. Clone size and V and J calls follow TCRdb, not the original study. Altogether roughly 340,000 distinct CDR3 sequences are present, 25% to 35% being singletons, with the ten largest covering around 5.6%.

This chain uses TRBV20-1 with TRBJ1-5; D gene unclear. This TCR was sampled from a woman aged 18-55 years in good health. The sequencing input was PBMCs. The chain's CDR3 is CSASKWQSNQPQHF. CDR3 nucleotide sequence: TGCAGTGCTAGTAAGTGGCAGAGCAATCAGCCCCAGCATTTT.